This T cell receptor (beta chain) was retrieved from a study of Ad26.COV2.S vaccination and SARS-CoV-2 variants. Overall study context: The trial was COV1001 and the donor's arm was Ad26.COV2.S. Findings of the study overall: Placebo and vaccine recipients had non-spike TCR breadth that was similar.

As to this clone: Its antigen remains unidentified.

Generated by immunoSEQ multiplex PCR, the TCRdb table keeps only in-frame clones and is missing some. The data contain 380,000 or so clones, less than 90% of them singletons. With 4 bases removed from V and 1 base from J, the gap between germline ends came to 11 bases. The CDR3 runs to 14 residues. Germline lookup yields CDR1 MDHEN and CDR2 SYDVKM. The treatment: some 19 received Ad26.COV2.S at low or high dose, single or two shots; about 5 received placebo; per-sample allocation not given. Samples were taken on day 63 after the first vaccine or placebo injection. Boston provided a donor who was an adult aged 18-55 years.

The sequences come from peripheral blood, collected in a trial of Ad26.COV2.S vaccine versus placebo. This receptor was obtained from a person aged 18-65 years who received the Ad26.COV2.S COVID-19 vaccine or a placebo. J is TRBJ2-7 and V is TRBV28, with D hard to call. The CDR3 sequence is CASSSYASSYEQYF. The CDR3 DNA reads TGTGCCAGCAGTTCTTACGCTAGTTCCTACGAGCAGTACTTC. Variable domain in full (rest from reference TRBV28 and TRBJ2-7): DVKVTQSSRYLVKRTGEKVFLECVQDMDHENMFWYRQDPGLGLRLIYFSYDVKMKEKGDIPEGYSVSREKKERFSLILESASTNQTSMYLCASSSYASSYEQYFGPGTRLTVT.